These 20 T cell receptor beta chains came from one sample sequenced in a study of blood T cell repertoires in COVID-19. The repertoire was sequenced with immunoSEQ multiplex PCR; TCRdb's copy has only in-frame clones and lacks some. The profile covers around 300,000 clones, with around 89% appearing a single time and 3% to 4% taken by the ten largest. Sequencing input: peripheral blood. Receptor source: a woman aged 45-65 years with active or convalescent COVID-19.

The chain has TRBV28 and TRBJ1-1; possible D gene TRBD1, 6 bases. V lost 4 bases to trimming and J lost 1 base, with 13 bases between them. The CDR3 spans 15 residues. CDR1 is MDHEN, CDR2 SYDVKM, per germline. DNA for the CDR3: TGTGCCAGCAGTTCCTCGGGACACGAGAACACTGAAGCTTTCTTT. Amino acid sequence: CASSSSGHENTEAFF.

CDR3: CASSYVGDGYTF. CDR3 nucleotide sequence: TGTGCCAGCAGTTACGTCGGGGATGGCTACACCTTC. V and J are TRBV6-6 and TRBJ1-2; D unclear. CDR3 length equals 12 residues. V lost 2 bases, J lost 6 bases, and 7 bases lay in between. Germline lookup yields CDR1 MNHNY and CDR2 SVGAGI (reference sequence).

For the CDR3, the DNA is TGTGCCAGCAGCTACCAGGGGGACACTGAAGCTTTCTTT. Amino acids: CASSYQGDTEAFF. This chain uses TRBV7-2 with TRBJ1-1, with 7 bases fitting TRBD1. The CDR3 sequence is 13 residues long. V shed 4 bases, J shed 3 bases, and the junction held 2 bases outside the gene matches. Germline V CDR1 and CDR2: SGHTA, FQGNSA. Looking up the rest from reference TRBV7-2 and TRBJ1-1 gives the full variable domain: GAGVSQSPSNKVTEKGKDVELRCDPISGHTALYWYRQSLGQGLEFLIYFQGNSAPDKSGLPSDRFSAERTGGSVSTLTIQRTQQEDSAVYLCASSYQGDTEAFFGQGTRLTVV.

The chain uses TRBV7-9 and TRBJ2-1; 12 nucleotides match TRBD2. The CDR3 contains 17 residues. With 5 bases clipped from V and 1 base from J, the junction kept 6 bases outside the gene matches. Germline values: CDR1 SEHNR, CDR2 FQNEAQ (reference sequence). The CDR3 nucleotides are TGTGCCAGCAGCCCCGCGACTAGCGGGGGTTCCTACAATGAGCAGTTCTTC. This gives the protein CASSPATSGGSYNEQFF.

This chain uses TRBV9 with TRBJ2-7; tentative D call: TRBD2 (5 bases). CDR3 length: 14 residues. Germline V lookup: CDR1 SGDLS, CDR2 YYNGEE. V was clipped by 0 bases and J by 3 bases, with 10 bases between them. CDR3 nucleotide sequence: TGTGCCAGCAGCGTAGCCGGGAACGGCTACGAGCAGTACTTC. Encoded protein: CASSVAGNGYEQYF.

This chain's CDR3 is CATSPRTRGVAFF. CDR3 DNA: TGTGCCACCAGCCCTCGAACCCGCGGGGTAGCTTTCTTT. The chain carries TRBV15 and TRBJ1-1; the D is unclear. Germline V gene lookup returns CDR1 LNHNV and CDR2 YYDKDF (reference sequence). Deletions cut 5 bases from V and 10 bases from J, with 17 bases between. This CDR3 has 13 residues.

V is TRBV7-2 and J is TRBJ2-1; D is unclear. CDR1 SGHTA and CDR2 FQGNSA come from the germline V gene. Trimming took off 1 base at V and 4 bases at J, with 11 bases between the two ends. The CDR3 loop spans 15 amino acids. This chain's CDR3 is CASSLVINLYNEQFF. The CDR3 nucleotides read TGTGCCAGCAGCTTAGTAATAAACTTATACAATGAGCAGTTCTTC.

The rearrangement joins TRBV11-3 to TRBJ1-3, with D perhaps matching TRBD1 (6 bases). Germline V lookup: CDR1 SGHNT, CDR2 YENEEA. This CDR3 has 15 amino acids. V was cut by 1 base and J by 2 bases, with 9 bases left in between. CDR3 bases: TGTGCCAGCAGCTTAGTCAGGGGTGCTGGAAACACCATATATTTT. It is translated as CASSLVRGAGNTIYF.

This clone was seen once. The chain combines TRBV29-1 with TRBJ2-7, with 9 bases lining up with TRBD1. This CDR3 has 15 residues. Germline trimming cut 4 bases from V and 0 bases from J; bases unmatched to any gene: 7. CDR1 and CDR2 from the germline V gene are SQVTM and ANQGSEA. CDR3 region: CSVGLGQGSSYEQYF. The CDR3 DNA follows: TGCAGCGTTGGGTTGGGACAGGGCAGCTCCTACGAGCAGTACTTC.

The chain carries TRBV19 and TRBJ2-1, with D possibly being TRBD2 (5 bases). Trimming took 1 base from V and 8 from J, leaving 12 bases between them. Germline values: CDR1 LNHDA, CDR2 SQIVND (reference sequence). The CDR3 extends over 14 amino acids. CDR3 amino acids: CASSIGFGNHEQFF. CDR3 sequence (DNA): TGTGCCAGTAGTATAGGGTTCGGGAACCATGAGCAGTTCTTC.

V is TRBV13 and J is TRBJ2-7; 9 bases map to TRBD1. CDR1 is PRHDT, CDR2 FYEKMQ, per germline (reference sequence). CDR3 length: 15 amino acids. After removal of 5 bases from V and 1 base from J, the junction contained 6 bases not matched to a gene. The DNA of the CDR3 is TGTGCCAGCAGCCCTTCGGGACAGGGTTCCTACGAGCAGTACTTC. Translated, it gives CASSPSGQGSYEQYF.

This chain links TRBV6-5 with TRBJ2-7; TRBD1 might be the D (6 bases). Germline CDR1 is MNHEY and CDR2 is SVGAGI. The V and J ends lost 0 bases and 6 bases respectively, with 15 bases between them. The CDR3 spans 15 residues. For the CDR3, the DNA is TGTGCCAGCAGTTACTCCCGGGACATCCGTGGCGAGCAGTACTTC. Encoded protein: CASSYSRDIRGEQYF.

The chain joins TRBV4-2 to TRBJ1-1; TRBD1 agrees at 8 bases. This CDR3 region has 14 residues. V lost 3 bases to trimming and J lost 10 bases; unmatched junction nucleotides: 10. Germline V gene sequence: CDR1 LGHNA, CDR2 YNFKEQ. The CDR3 DNA reads as TGTGCCAGCAGCCAGACAGGGGAATCGTATGGAGCTTTCTTT. Translating it yields CASSQTGESYGAFF.

The chain couples TRBV3-1 (or the pseudogene TRBV3-2) to TRBJ2-7, with D possibly matching TRBD1 (5 bases). This CDR3 is 20 amino acids long. CDR1 and CDR2 (germline): LGHDT, YNNKEL (reference sequence). V lost 3 bases to trimming and J lost 3 bases, with 30 bases between them. CDR3 protein: CASSQANPPSTALTNYEQYF. The CDR3 bases are TGTGCCAGCAGCCAGGCTAACCCTCCTTCGACAGCCCTCACTAACTACGAGCAGTACTTC.

This clone was seen a single time. This sequence joins TRBV6-5 and TRBJ1-1; the D gene is possibly TRBD1 (5 bases). CDR1 and CDR2 from the germline V gene are MNHEY and SVGAGI. The CDR3 loop spans 14 amino acids. The ends were cut back, 5 bases at V and 10 bases at J, with 20 bases in the middle. CDR3 nucleotide sequence: TGTGCCAGCAGTCCCGACAGAAGCCCCGGGGGAGCTTTCTTT. This sequence encodes CASSPDRSPGGAFF.

The V gene is TRBV7-3, the J gene TRBJ1-6, with 7 bases lining up with TRBD1. This CDR3 comprises 13 residues. V lost 6 bases to trimming and J lost 7 bases; unmatched junction nucleotides: 3. The germline CDR1 and CDR2 sequences are SGHTA and FQGTGA. In DNA form, the CDR3 reads TGTGCCAGCAGAAGGGGACAGAATTCACCCCTCCACTTT. Translating it yields CASRRGQNSPLHF.

The chain joins TRBV28 to TRBJ1-5; a weak D match, TRBD1 (6 bases). Germline V gene lookup returns CDR1 MDHEN and CDR2 SYDVKM. V was shortened by 11 bases and J by 7 bases, with 15 bases between the two germline ends. This CDR3 comprises 12 residues. The CDR3 nucleotides read TGTGCCGCTGAAGGGGGTAGCCAGCCCCAGCATTTT. As protein: CAAEGGSQPQHF.

The V gene is TRBV7-2, the J gene TRBJ1-2; D gene uncertain. V gave up 3 bases and J gave up 1 base, with 9 bases separating them. The CDR3 has 14 residues. Germline-derived CDR1 and CDR2 are SGHTA and FQGNSA. CDR3 bases: TGTGCCAGCAGCTTGTCTCGGGGTAACTATGGCTACACCTTC. Encoded protein: CASSLSRGNYGYTF.

V gene TRBV7-2 combines with J gene TRBJ2-1; 8 nucleotides align to TRBD2. Germline CDR1 and CDR2: SGHTA and FQGNSA. The V segment lost 4 bases and the J segment 2 bases; nucleotides outside the gene matches: 7. CDR3 size: 16 residues. The CDR3 here is CASSSVAGTTYNEQFF. CDR3 bases: TGTGCCAGCAGCTCCGTAGCGGGAACGACCTACAATGAGCAGTTCTTC.

The CDR3 sequence is CASGLTSGGARMETQYF. The DNA for the CDR3 is TGTGCTAGTGGTTTGACTAGCGGGGGGGCCCGAATGGAGACCCAGTACTTC. The rearrangement joins TRBV12-5 to TRBJ2-5; TRBD2 aligns across 13 bases. CDR1 LGHNT and CDR2 FRNRAP come from the germline V gene. This CDR3 is built from 17 residues. The V gene end was trimmed by 2 bases and the J gene end by 5 bases; junction bases not matched to a gene: 8.